This entry is about one T cell receptor (beta chain). Its antigen is unknown. No quality values exist for individual bases; no much larger clone is one base distant. The sample belongs to a study of T cell responses to AZD1222 COVID-19 vaccine (dated by TCRdb to the early 2020s). Background on the whole study: AZD1222 recipients given second doses at about 4 weeks or at about 12 weeks were pooled, since spike-specific TCR depth and breadth were not found to differ between the two schedules. TCR sequencing covered over 230 trial participants: some 210 given two doses of AZD1222 and 26 given two doses of MenACWY control vaccine. Trial participants were enrolled into age subgroups of 18-55, 56-69 and 70-plus years, which contained about 150, 28 and 57 TCR-sequenced participants, respectively. Points the paper makes about the study in general: Participants were mostly white British and included more females than males, and it was suggested by the authors that clonal diversity may have been underestimated. Epitopes outside the regions mutated in the B.1.351 and B.1.1.7 variants were reportedly recognized by nearly half of the unique spike-specific TCRs. The 56-69-year group was small, and its depth increase did not reach significance, likely because of low power. After two AZD1222 doses, both the breadth and the depth of spike-specific TCRs were significantly higher than at day 0 and than in MenACWY recipients. Because no day 14 peak-response samples were available, the repertoires could be characterized only after the peak T cell response. The vaccine-associated CD4 TCRs covered the entire spike protein, and the dominant responses fell in regions 160-218 and 743-854. Only six or seven AZD1222 recipients were SARS-CoV-2 seropositive at baseline, limiting conclusions about previously exposed vaccinees.

Reading the germline V gene gives CDR1 SGHTA and CDR2 FQGNSA. Trimming removed 5 bases from V and 4 bases from J, leaving 17 bases between the germline ends. Taken from cysteine to phenylalanine, the CDR3 has 15 residues. Of the read, only the CDR3 DNA is kept; its 45 bases are in frame from base 1. The CDR3 regions of human TCRbeta chains were analyzed by immunosequencing. Concerning the study's data processing: TCRs in the repertoires were matched against a reference library of SARS-CoV-2-specific TCRs that had been generated with the MIRA antigen-specificity platform. Breadth was defined as the fraction of unique TCRs that were SARS-CoV-2-associated. Depth was defined as the fraction of total T cells that were SARS-CoV-2-associated. Each spike-specific TCR was assigned to its reactive spike region and to a CD4 or CD8 class using the MIRA data. Log10-transformed breadth and depth values were compared by one-way ANOVA with Sidak's multiple comparisons tests. TCRdb took this table from immuneACCESS and kept in-frame rearrangements with V and J called. Such tables lack part of the clones; where checked against another copy, unresolved V genes explain under half of the gap, and the rest is unexplained. V, J and clone size were drawn from that table, and D and trimming were deduced from the DNA. This sample is represented by about 94,000 clones; over 75% of them were singletons. Clones ranked in the top ten supply about an eighth of the sample.

The time point label here, explained by the study, means: baseline before first vaccination. Samples from vaccinated people were obtained from the UK trials COV001 and COV002, which included a single-blind randomized controlled phase 2/3 trial of AZD1222 (ChAdOx1 nCoV-19) in healthy adults. For TCRbeta chain sequencing, PBMC samples were collected from trial participants at day 0 and at day 28 after the second dose. The source material was peripheral blood, sampled on day 0 of AZD1222 vaccination. The TCR was taken from an adult in good health. The chain joins TRBV7-2 to TRBJ2-5; TRBD2 is possibly the D segment (5 matching bases). In nucleotides, the sequence is TGTGCCAGCAGCCCCCAGTGGGGTGGAGGAGAGACCCAGTACTTC. Its protein is CASSPQWGGGETQYF.